The clone carrying this T cell receptor (gamma chain) turned up a few times. Its antigen is not identified. The template was reverse-transcribed extracted RNA. Multiplex PCR used pooled V-gene forward primers and a constant-region reverse primer to amplify CDR3s. TCRdb fed the multiplex PCR reads into CATT to redo clone calling. The data show tens of thousands of gamma-chain clones, just over 20% seen once. The sample is drawn from a study of Vδ1+ human thymocytes. Study-wide points: Thymic TRG and TRD repertoires appeared highly polyclonal. Around 20% of thymic delta-chain sequences were Vdelta2, with few Vdelta3, unlike blood Vdelta1+ controls.

J gave up 3 bases and V 0 bases, and 20 bases lay outside the gene matches. Germline V gives CDR1 EGSTGY, CDR2 YDSYTSSV. The CDR3 loop spans 19 amino acids. The sample was Vdelta1+ gamma-delta thymocytes from the thymus. Subset reported: FACS-sorted CD3+ TCRalphabeta- TCRVdelta1+ TCRVdelta2- thymocytes. The TCR was taken from a girl less than two years old who had congenital heart surgery. The gene calls are TRGV4 and TRGJ1 or TRGJ2. Written as DNA, the CDR3 is TGTGCCACCTGGGATGGGCTTCGATCTCCCTCAAGGCCTTATTATAAGAAACTCTTT. It encodes CATWDGLRSPSRPYYKKLF.